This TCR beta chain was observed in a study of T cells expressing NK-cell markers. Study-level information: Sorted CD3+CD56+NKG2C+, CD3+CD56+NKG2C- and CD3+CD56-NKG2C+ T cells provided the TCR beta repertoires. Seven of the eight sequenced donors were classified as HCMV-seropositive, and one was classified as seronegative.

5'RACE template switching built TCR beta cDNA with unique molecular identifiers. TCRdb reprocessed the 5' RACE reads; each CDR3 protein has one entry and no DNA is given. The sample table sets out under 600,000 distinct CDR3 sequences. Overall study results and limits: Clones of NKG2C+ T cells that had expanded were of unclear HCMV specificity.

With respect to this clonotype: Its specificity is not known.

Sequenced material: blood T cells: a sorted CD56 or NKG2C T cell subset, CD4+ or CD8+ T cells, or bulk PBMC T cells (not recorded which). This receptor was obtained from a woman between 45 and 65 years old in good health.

The CDR3 region is CATSRDRAGVETQYF. J is TRBJ2-5 and V is TRBV15; TCRdb outputs TRBD1, but without DNA this stays unchecked. In germline, CDR1 is LNHNV, CDR2 YYDKDF (reference sequence). This CDR3 has 15 amino acids.